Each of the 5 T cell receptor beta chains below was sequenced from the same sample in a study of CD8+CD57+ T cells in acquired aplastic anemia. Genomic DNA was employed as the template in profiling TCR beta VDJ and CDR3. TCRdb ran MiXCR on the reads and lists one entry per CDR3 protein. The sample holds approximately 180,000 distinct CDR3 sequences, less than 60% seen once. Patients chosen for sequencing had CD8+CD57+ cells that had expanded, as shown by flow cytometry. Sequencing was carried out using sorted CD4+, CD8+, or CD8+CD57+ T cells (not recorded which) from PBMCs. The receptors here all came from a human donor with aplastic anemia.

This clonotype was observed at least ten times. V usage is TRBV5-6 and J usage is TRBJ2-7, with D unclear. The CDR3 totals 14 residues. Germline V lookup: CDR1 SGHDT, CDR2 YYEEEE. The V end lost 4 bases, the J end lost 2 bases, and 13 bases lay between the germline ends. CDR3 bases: TGTGCCAGCAGCCGGATGGACGGTACCTACGAGCAGTACTTC. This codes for CASSRMDGTYEQYF.

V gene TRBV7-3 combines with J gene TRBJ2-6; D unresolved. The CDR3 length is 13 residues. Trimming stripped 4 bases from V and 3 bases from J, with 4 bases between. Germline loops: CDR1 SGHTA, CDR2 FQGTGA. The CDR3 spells CASSSYGANVLTF. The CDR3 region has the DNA TGTGCCAGCAGCTCCTATGGGGCCAACGTCCTGACTTTC.

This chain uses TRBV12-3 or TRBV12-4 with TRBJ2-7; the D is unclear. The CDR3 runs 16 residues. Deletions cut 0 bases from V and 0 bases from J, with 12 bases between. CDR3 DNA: TGTGCCAGCAGTTTAGCGCTAATCGGCAGCTCCTACGAGCAGTACTTC. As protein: CASSLALIGSSYEQYF.

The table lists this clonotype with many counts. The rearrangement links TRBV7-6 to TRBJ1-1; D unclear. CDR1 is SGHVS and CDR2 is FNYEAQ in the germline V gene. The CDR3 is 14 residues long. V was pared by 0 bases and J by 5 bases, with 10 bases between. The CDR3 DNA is TGTGCCAGCAGCTTAGCGGCCCAGAGGACTGAAGCTTTCTTT. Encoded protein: CASSLAAQRTEAFF.

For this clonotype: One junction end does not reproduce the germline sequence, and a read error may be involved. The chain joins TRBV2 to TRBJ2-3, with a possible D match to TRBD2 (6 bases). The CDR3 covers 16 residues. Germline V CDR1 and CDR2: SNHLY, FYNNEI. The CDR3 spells CASAPGRGGNTDTQYF. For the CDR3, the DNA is TGCGCCAGCGCTCCCGGTCGGGGAGGTAACACAGATACGCAGTATTTT. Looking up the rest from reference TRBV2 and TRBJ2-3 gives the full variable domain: EPEVTQTPSHQVTQMGQEVILRCVPISNHLYFYWYRQILGQKVEFLVSFYNNEISEKSEIFDDQFSVERPDGSNFTLKIRSTKLEDSAMYFCASAPGRGGNTDTQYFGPGTRLTVL.